These T cell receptor beta chains were read from a single sample in a study of cytomegalovirus exposure and HLA in healthy donors. Measured with immunoSEQ multiplex PCR; TCRdb has only the in-frame clones, and not every one. This sample yields 90,000 to 140,000 clones, of which 70% to 80% are seen a single time; 1% to 1.5% belongs to the top ten. What was sequenced was PBMCs. The receptors derive from a man aged 35-49 years in good health and CMV-seronegative. Both conserved end residues are part of each CDR3. The D gene is left open where the match is weak. Clone size is given for some rows only: seen once, a few or many times, or a class if the clone is expanded.

CDR3: CASSLDFEALSSGANVLTF; DNA: TGTGCCAGCAGCTTAGATTTTGAGGCATTAAGCTCTGGGGCCAACGTCCTGACTTTC; V: TRBV11-3; D: NA; J: TRBJ2-6; size: few
CDR3: CASSQLGPGPYGYTF; DNA: TGCGCCAGCAGTCAATTAGGCCCAGGGCCCTATGGCTACACCTTC; V: TRBV4-1; D: NA; J: TRBJ1-2; size: once
CDR3: CAWSVTGAGAGNIQYF; DNA: TGTGCCTGGAGTGTAACTGGAGCGGGAGCTGGAAACATTCAGTACTTC; V: TRBV30; D: TRBD2; J: TRBJ2-4; size: NA
CDR3: CASSYSGGYPYEQYF; DNA: TGTGCCAGCAGTTACAGTGGGGGGTATCCTTACGAGCAGTACTTC; V: TRBV6-5; D: NA; J: TRBJ2-7; size: NA
CDR3: CASRRGTGQYEQYF; DNA: TGTGCCAGCAGAAGGGGGACAGGGCAATACGAGCAGTACTTC; V: TRBV27; D: TRBD1; J: TRBJ2-7; size: NA
CDR3: CATSRDRTAHEQYF; DNA: TGTGCCACCAGCAGAGATCGAACAGCCCACGAGCAGTACTTC; V: TRBV15; D: NA; J: TRBJ2-7; size: NA
CDR3: CASRPWGAGNTDTQYF; DNA: TGTGCCAGCAGACCTTGGGGAGCGGGGAACACAGATACGCAGTATTTT; V: TRBV6-6; D: TRBD2; J: TRBJ2-3; size: NA
CDR3: CASSGAVKETQYF; DNA: TGTGCCAGCAGTGGTGCAGTGAAAGAGACCCAGTACTTC; V: TRBV6-1; D: NA; J: TRBJ2-5; size: NA
CDR3: CATREEHSNQPQHF; DNA: TGTGCCACCCGAGAGGAGCATAGCAATCAGCCCCAGCATTTT; V: TRBV7-2; D: NA; J: TRBJ1-5; size: NA
CDR3: CAIRGLAGVGEQYF; DNA: TGTGCCATCAGGGGACTAGCGGGAGTAGGCGAGCAGTACTTC; V: TRBV10-3; D: TRBD2; J: TRBJ2-7; size: NA
CDR3: CASMRSQLGLFF; DNA: TGTGCCAGCATGAGGAGTCAGCTCGGTTTGTTTTTT; V: TRBV2; D: NA; J: TRBJ1-4; size: few
CDR3: CASSFGDSLYGYTF; DNA: TGCGCCAGCAGCTTCGGGGACAGCCTCTATGGCTACACCTTC; V: TRBV5-1; D: TRBD1; J: TRBJ1-2; size: NA
CDR3: CASSIAGFGAFF; DNA: TGTGCCAGCAGTATCGCCGGTTTCGGAGCTTTCTTT; V: TRBV6-5; D: NA; J: TRBJ1-1; size: NA
CDR3: CASSRGQVRLDYGYTF; DNA: TGTGCCAGCAGCAGGGGACAGGTCAGGCTGGACTATGGCTACACCTTC; V: TRBV7-9; D: TRBD1; J: TRBJ1-2; size: NA
CDR3: CASSLAPAGITEAFF; DNA: TGTGCCAGCAGCCTAGCCCCCGCGGGGATAACTGAAGCTTTCTTT; V: TRBV7-9; D: NA; J: TRBJ1-1; size: NA
CDR3: CASSRPRTVGNYGYTF; DNA: TGTGCCAGCAGCCGCCCCCGGACAGTGGGTAACTATGGCTACACCTTC; V: TRBV11-2; D: NA; J: TRBJ1-2; size: few
CDR3: CASSLGTAYNEQFF; DNA: TGTGCCAGCAGCTTGGGGACAGCTTACAATGAGCAGTTCTTC; V: TRBV5-6; D: NA; J: TRBJ2-1; size: once
CDR3: CASIPGQNTDTQYF; DNA: TGTGCCAGCATACCGGGACAAAACACAGATACGCAGTATTTT; V: TRBV7-9; D: NA; J: TRBJ2-3; size: NA
CDR3: CASSQGQIYYNEQFF; DNA: TGTGCCAGTAGTCAAGGACAGATTTACTACAATGAGCAGTTCTTC; V: TRBV19; D: NA; J: TRBJ2-1; size: few
CDR3: CASSPRGTDTQYF; DNA: TGTGCCAGCAGCCCCAGGGGCACAGATACGCAGTATTTT; V: TRBV11-3; D: NA; J: TRBJ2-3; size: once
CDR3: CASSIEESNYGYTF; DNA: TGTGCCAGTAGTATAGAGGAGTCTAACTATGGCTACACCTTC; V: TRBV19; D: NA; J: TRBJ1-2; size: NA
CDR3: CASSSDTGFEQYF; DNA: TGTGCCAGCAGCTCTGATACAGGGTTCGAGCAGTACTTC; V: TRBV7-3; D: NA; J: TRBJ2-7; size: NA
CDR3: CASRGQGPGNQPQHF; DNA: TGTGCCAGCAGAGGACAGGGTCCTGGCAATCAGCCCCAGCATTTT; V: TRBV28; D: TRBD1; J: TRBJ1-5; size: NA
CDR3: CASRLAASTGELFF; DNA: TGTGCCAGTAGACTAGCCGCTTCCACCGGGGAGCTGTTTTTT; V: TRBV14; D: TRBD2; J: TRBJ2-2; size: NA
CDR3: CASSVVEGVGTEAFF; DNA: TGTGCCAGCAGCGTAGTAGAGGGCGTGGGGACTGAAGCTTTCTTT; V: TRBV9; D: NA; J: TRBJ1-1; size: few
CDR3: CASSQRLDRERNTIYF; DNA: TGCGCCAGCAGCCAGCGCTTAGACAGGGAACGAAACACCATATATTTT; V: TRBV4-3; D: TRBD1; J: TRBJ1-3; size: NA
CDR3: CASTRRAGGNTGELFF; DNA: TGCGCCAGCACCCGGAGGGCAGGCGGCAACACCGGGGAGCTGTTTTTT; V: TRBV5-1; D: NA; J: TRBJ2-2; size: NA
CDR3: CASSVGGSGSGGETQYF; DNA: TGTGCCAGCAGCGTAGGGGGTAGCGGGAGTGGGGGAGAGACCCAGTACTTC; V: TRBV9; D: TRBD2; J: TRBJ2-5; size: NA
CDR3: CASSQDEESSPLHF; DNA: TGTGCCAGCAGCCAAGATGAGGAGTCTTCACCCCTCCACTTT; V: TRBV4-2; D: NA; J: TRBJ1-6; size: NA
CDR3: CASSYDRGSGELFF; DNA: TGTGCCAGCAGTTACGACAGGGGTTCCGGGGAGCTGTTTTTT; V: TRBV6-6; D: TRBD1; J: TRBJ2-2; size: NA
CDR3: CASSVARGGGTEAFF; DNA: TGTGCCAGCAGCGTAGCTAGGGGTGGTGGGACTGAAGCTTTCTTT; V: TRBV9; D: NA; J: TRBJ1-1; size: NA
CDR3: CASSLERGAYEQYF; DNA: TGTGCCAGCAGCTTAGAGCGGGGAGCCTACGAGCAGTACTTC; V: TRBV7-3; D: TRBD2; J: TRBJ2-7; size: NA
CDR3: CASTPLASGEQYF; DNA: TGTGCCAGCACCCCTCTGGCTAGCGGCGAGCAGTACTTC; V: TRBV7-8; D: TRBD2; J: TRBJ2-7; size: NA
CDR3: CASQTTGLAGWSSYNEQFF; DNA: TGTGCCAGTCAAACGACCGGACTAGCGGGTTGGAGCTCCTACAATGAGCAGTTCTTC; V: TRBV19; D: TRBD2; J: TRBJ2-1; size: NA
CDR3: CAWSPPSGRARETQYF; DNA: TGTGCCTGGAGTCCCCCTTCCGGGAGGGCCCGGGAGACCCAGTACTTC; V: TRBV30; D: TRBD2; J: TRBJ2-5; size: NA
CDR3: CASSPRQAQVGYTF; DNA: TGTGCCAGCAGTCCGCGACAGGCGCAGGTTGGCTACACCTTC; V: TRBV27; D: NA; J: TRBJ1-2; size: NA
CDR3: CASSSGGRNTGELFF; DNA: TGTGCCAGCAGCTCAGGGGGACGGAACACCGGGGAGCTGTTTTTT; V: TRBV11-2; D: TRBD1; J: TRBJ2-2; size: NA
CDR3: CASSQAGPGNTIYF; DNA: TGCGCCAGCAGCCAAGCAGGCCCTGGAAACACCATATATTTT; V: TRBV4-1; D: NA; J: TRBJ1-3; size: few
CDR3: CASSKAQGGTYEQYF; DNA: TGTGCCAGCAGCAAAGCCCAGGGGGGAACCTACGAGCAGTACTTC; V: TRBV21-1; D: NA; J: TRBJ2-7; size: NA
CDR3: CASRGTSGGLGSQYF; DNA: TGTGCCAGCAGAGGGACTAGCGGGGGCCTTGGGTCCCAGTACTTC; V: TRBV27; D: TRBD2; J: TRBJ2-5; size: NA
CDR3: CASSRRVPNYEQYF; DNA: TGTGCCAGCAGCCGACGGGTTCCCAACTACGAGCAGTACTTC; V: TRBV21-1; D: NA; J: TRBJ2-7; size: few
CDR3: CASSYYDRSQPQHF; DNA: TGTGCCAGCAGTTACTACGACAGGAGTCAGCCCCAGCATTTT; V: TRBV6-5; D: NA; J: TRBJ1-5; size: few
CDR3: CASSGQVNTEAFF; DNA: TGCGCCAGCAGTGGCCAGGTGAACACTGAAGCTTTCTTT; V: TRBV10-1; D: NA; J: TRBJ1-1; size: NA
CDR3: CASSPDRADTEAFF; DNA: TGTGCCAGCTCACCGGACAGGGCGGACACTGAAGCTTTCTTT; V: TRBV18; D: TRBD1; J: TRBJ1-1; size: NA